A selection of T cell receptor beta chains follows, all from one sample in a study of OX40 agonist ivuxolimab in advanced cancers. Profiling relied on immunoSEQ multiplex PCR, and the TCRdb table lists in-frame clones only, not all of them. The sample records tens of thousands of clones, roughly 94% being singletons. The sample consisted of CD4+ or CD8+ T cells sorted from blood, taken in a trial of the OX40 agonist ivuxolimab. All receptors come from an adult with an advanced solid tumor such as melanoma, head and neck, liver or kidney cancer. Both conserved end residues are trimmed from each CDR3. Clone size, where shown, is once, few, many, or a class for clones that have expanded.

J gene,V gene,clone size,CDR3 protein
TRBJ2-1,TRBV18,.,ASSPLGYVRNNEQF
TRBJ2-6,TRBV28,.,ASTGANVLT
TRBJ1-6,TRBV19,.,ASSIGSNSPLH
TRBJ1-6,TRBV9,.,ASSVGVGHNSPLH
TRBJ2-3,TRBV7-9,.,ASSLREDGLMRDTQY
TRBJ1-4,TRBV6-6,once,ATLDRTGPTEKLF
TRBJ2-6,TRBV7-9,.,ASSPRGANVLT
TRBJ1-4,TRBV15,.,ATSSSTGEGHEKLF
TRBJ2-7,TRBV6-5,medium-sized,ASSQWGGANDEQY
TRBJ2-7,TRBV7-3,.,ASSLARDSSYEQY
TRBJ1-5,TRBV28,.,ASSLGSQPQH
TRBJ2-7,TRBV6-5,.,ASTAGTTYEQY
TRBJ1-4,TRBV20-1,.,SASWGGKLF
.,TRBV9,.,ASSPPRSYEQY
TRBJ2-7,TRBV5-6,once,ASSWREGARTYEQY
TRBJ2-1,TRBV5-4,.,ASSGRDSVYNEQF
TRBJ1-1,TRBV28,.,ASQGVSATEAF
TRBJ2-2,TRBV2,.,ASSEEREHTGELF
TRBJ1-2,TRBV5-4,.,ASGDGGRGGYT
TRBJ2-2,TRBV5-1,.,ASSPGGSANTGELF
TRBJ2-5,TRBV28,.,ASSLTRVMWGETQY
TRBJ2-7,TRBV4-2,.,ASSQATAGGLYEQY
TRBJ2-1,TRBV28,.,ASSFLVWNEQF
TRBJ2-6,TRBV28,.,ASTPAYSGANVLT
TRBJ1-5,TRBV9,.,ASSVGGHRGRNQPQH
TRBJ2-1,TRBV5-6,.,ASSLGTEQF
TRBJ2-1,TRBV4-1,.,ASSLRYGTPSLEQF
TRBJ2-1,TRBV7-9,.,ASSLAEAGGRNEQF
TRBJ2-3,TRBV7-2,.,ASSFWTPGDTQY
TRBJ1-6,TRBV11-3,.,ASSTTGGQGSPLH
TRBJ1-2,TRBV4-3,.,ASSQEPGRSGYT
TRBJ2-7,TRBV6-5,.,ASGDGGAGGEQY
TRBJ1-2,TRBV9,.,ASSGANYGYT
TRBJ1-2,TRBV27,.,ASRFGPSYGYT
TRBJ2-5,TRBV7-9,.,ASSPSETQY
TRBJ2-3,TRBV4-1,.,ASSQVAGQDTQY
TRBJ2-5,TRBV7-9,.,ASSFESRETQY
TRBJ1-1,TRBV4-3,.,ASSQDRGSGTEAF
TRBJ1-4,TRBV18,.,ASSPSLADRVEKLF
TRBJ2-7,TRBV5-6,.,ASSLEGPAYEQY
TRBJ2-1,TRBV27,.,ASSSGLAGGRYNEQF
TRBJ2-2,TRBV2,.,ASSETTATGELF
TRBJ1-2,TRBV11-1,.,ASSLGLGLGYGYT
TRBJ2-2,TRBV7-9,.,ASSITRVRGTGELF
TRBJ2-1,TRBV7-6,.,ASSLGEIGPVHNEQF
TRBJ2-7,TRBV10-2,few,ASSELHYPDYEQY
TRBJ1-1,TRBV11-2,.,ASSLALGGSTEAF
TRBJ2-1,TRBV9,once,ASRDSGSENNEQF